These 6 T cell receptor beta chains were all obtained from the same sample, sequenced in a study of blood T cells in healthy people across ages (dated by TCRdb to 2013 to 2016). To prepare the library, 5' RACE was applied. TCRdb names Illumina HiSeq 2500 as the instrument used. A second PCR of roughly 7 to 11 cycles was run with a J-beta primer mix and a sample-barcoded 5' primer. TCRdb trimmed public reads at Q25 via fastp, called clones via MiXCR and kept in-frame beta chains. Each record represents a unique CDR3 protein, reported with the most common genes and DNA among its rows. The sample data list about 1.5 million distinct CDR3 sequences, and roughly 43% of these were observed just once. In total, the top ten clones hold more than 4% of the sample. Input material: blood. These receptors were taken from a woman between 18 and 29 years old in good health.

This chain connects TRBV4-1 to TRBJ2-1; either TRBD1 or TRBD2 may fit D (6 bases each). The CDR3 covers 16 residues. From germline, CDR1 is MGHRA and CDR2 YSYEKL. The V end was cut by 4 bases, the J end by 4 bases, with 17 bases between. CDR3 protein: CASSRGEDRLYNEQFF. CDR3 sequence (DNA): TGCGCCAGCAGCCGCGGGGAGGACAGACTTTACAATGAGCAGTTCTTC.

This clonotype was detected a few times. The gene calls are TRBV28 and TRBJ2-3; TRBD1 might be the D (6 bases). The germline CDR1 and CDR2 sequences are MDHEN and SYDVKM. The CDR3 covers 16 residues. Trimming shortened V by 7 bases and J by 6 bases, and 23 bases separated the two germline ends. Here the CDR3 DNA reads TGTGCCAGCAACGAAATCCGGGACCCCAGGGGTGATACGCAGTATTTT. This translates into CASNEIRDPRGDTQYF.

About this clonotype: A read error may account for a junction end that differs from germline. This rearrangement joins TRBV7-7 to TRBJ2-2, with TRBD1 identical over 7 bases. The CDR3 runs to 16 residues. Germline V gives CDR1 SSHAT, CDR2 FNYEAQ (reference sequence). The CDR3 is CASSLARTGNTGELFF. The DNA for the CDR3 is TGTGCTAGCAGCTTAGCTAGGACAGGGAACACCGGGGAGCTGTTTTTT.

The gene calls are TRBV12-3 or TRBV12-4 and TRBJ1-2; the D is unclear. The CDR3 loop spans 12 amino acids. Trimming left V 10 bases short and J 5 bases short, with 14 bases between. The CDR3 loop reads CAILGPGYGYTF. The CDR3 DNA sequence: TGTGCCATCCTAGGCCCGGGGTATGGCTACACCTTC.

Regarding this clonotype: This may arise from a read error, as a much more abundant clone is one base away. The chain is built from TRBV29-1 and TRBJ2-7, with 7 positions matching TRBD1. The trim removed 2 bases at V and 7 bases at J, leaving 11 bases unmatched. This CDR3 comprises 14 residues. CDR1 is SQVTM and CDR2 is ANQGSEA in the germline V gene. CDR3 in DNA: TGCAGCGTTGAAAGGGGGCTAGCCAAGGATGAGCAGTACTTC. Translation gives CSVERGLAKDEQYF.

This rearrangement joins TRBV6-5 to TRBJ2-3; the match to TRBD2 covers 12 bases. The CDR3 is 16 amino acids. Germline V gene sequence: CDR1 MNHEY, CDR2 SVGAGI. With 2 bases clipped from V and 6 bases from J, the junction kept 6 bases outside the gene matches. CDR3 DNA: TGTGCCAGCAGTTACGGGCTAGCGGGGGGGCGGGATACGCAGTATTTT. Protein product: CASSYGLAGGRDTQYF.